The 19 T cell receptor beta chains below were found in one sample sequenced in a study of blood T cell repertoires in COVID-19. Measured with immunoSEQ multiplex PCR; TCRdb has only the in-frame clones, and not every one. The sample holds approximately 140,000 clones, 80% to 90% seen once. The specimen was peripheral blood. These TCRs come from a man aged 70-80 years with acute or convalescent COVID-19.

The gene calls are TRBV9 and TRBJ1-6; the match to TRBD1 covers 8 bases. Germline CDR1 reads SGDLS; CDR2 reads YYNGEE. Unmatched junction bases numbered 7, after V lost 1 base and J lost 4 bases. CDR3 length: 17 amino acids. Here the CDR3 DNA reads TGTGCCAGCAGCGTACGGGGGGACAGGAATTATAATTCACCCCTCCACTTT. This translates into CASSVRGDRNYNSPLHF.

V and J are TRBV5-8 and TRBJ1-5; 12 bases agree with TRBD1. There are 19 residues in the CDR3. Trimming at V came to 5 bases and at J to 3 bases, leaving 15 bases not matched to a gene. Per germline, CDR1 SGHTS and CDR2 YDEGEE. The CDR3 sequence is CASRPGTGGSGINNQPQHF. CDR3 nucleotides: TGTGCCAGCAGGCCCGGGACAGGGGGCAGCGGGATTAACAATCAGCCCCAGCATTTT.

This clone has just a few counts. The chain recombines TRBV18 with TRBJ1-5, with 8 bases identical to TRBD1. CDR1 is KGHSH and CDR2 is LQKENI in the germline V gene. Germline trimming cut 3 bases from V and 6 bases from J; bases unmatched to any gene: 7. This CDR3 is 15 amino acids long. The CDR3 spells CASSPDREKGQPQHF. DNA for the CDR3: TGTGCCAGCTCACCGGACAGGGAAAAGGGTCAGCCCCAGCATTTT. The full variable domain, rest sourced from reference TRBV18 and TRBJ1-5, is NAGVMQNPRHLVRRRGQEARLRCSPMKGHSHVYWYRQLPEEGLKFMVYLQKENIIDESGMPKERFSAEFPKEGPSILRIQQVVRGDSAAYFCASSPDREKGQPQHFGDGTRLSIL.

The chain recombines TRBV29-1 with TRBJ2-7; the D is unclear. Germline assignment: CDR1 SQVTM and CDR2 ANQGSEA. This CDR3 is built from 12 residues. V was pared by 6 bases and J by 3 bases, with 12 bases between. In nucleotides, the CDR3 is TGCAGCGTCACCACACCTCACTACGAGCAGTACTTC. Translated, it gives CSVTTPHYEQYF.

The chain employs TRBV28 and TRBJ1-1, with 7 bases aligning to TRBD1. The ends lost 10 bases at V and 9 bases at J; junction bases unmatched: 11. CDR1 and CDR2 from the germline V gene are MDHEN and SYDVKM. This CDR3 spans 12 amino acids. The CDR3 region is CATWDRALKAFF. DNA of the CDR3: TGTGCCACCTGGGACAGAGCACTGAAAGCTTTCTTT.

The chain recombines TRBV4-2 with TRBJ1-2, with D possibly matching TRBD1 (6 bases). V lost 3 bases and J lost 4, with 12 bases in between. The CDR3 spans 14 residues. Germline CDR1 LGHNA, CDR2 YNFKEQ. CDR3 residues: CASSHPGQTYGYTF. The CDR3 DNA sequence: TGTGCCAGCAGCCACCCTGGACAGACCTATGGCTACACCTTC.

The chain couples TRBV5-5 to TRBJ1-2; 7 nucleotides agree with TRBD1. J was trimmed by 5 bases and V by 5 bases; bases with no gene match: 9. CDR1 SGHKS and CDR2 YYEKEE come from the germline V gene (reference sequence). The CDR3 contains 14 residues. The CDR3 loop reads CASRLRDSSYGYTF. The CDR3 DNA reads TGTGCCAGCAGACTTCGGGACAGTTCATATGGCTACACCTTC.

This chain connects TRBV11-3 to TRBJ2-2, with 9 bases fitting TRBD2. Germline CDR1 reads SGHNT; CDR2 reads YENEEA. Trimming took 4 bases from V and 8 from J; bases not matched to a gene: 5. This CDR3 region has 14 residues. In DNA, the CDR3 is TGTGCCAGCAGCTCGATTAGCGGGAGTGGGGAGCTGTTTTTT. This translates into CASSSISGSGELFF.

CDR3 protein: CSVGDIPDTQYF. The CDR3 nucleotides read TGCAGCGTTGGGGACATTCCAGATACGCAGTATTTT. The genes are TRBV29-1 and TRBJ2-3, with D possibly being TRBD1 (6 bases). The V end was cut by 4 bases, the J end by 4 bases, with 9 bases between. In germline, CDR1 is SQVTM, CDR2 ANQGSEA. The CDR3 has 12 amino acids.

V and J are TRBV7-8 and TRBJ2-2, with 9 bases identical to TRBD2. V lost 2 bases and J lost 1; bases outside the gene matches: 2. CDR3 length equals 16 residues. CDR1 SGHVS and CDR2 FQNEAQ come from the germline V gene. CDR3 DNA sequence: TGTGCCAGCAGCTTAATGACTAGCGGGAACACCGGGGAGCTGTTTTTT. It is translated as CASSLMTSGNTGELFF.

The J gene is TRBJ1-1, the V gene TRBV4-1; no definite D call. V lost 0 bases and J lost 0, with 14 bases in between. Germline loops: CDR1 MGHRA, CDR2 YSYEKL. CDR3 length equals 17 residues. CDR3 nucleotide sequence: TGCGCCAGCAGCCAAGAAGATCCTGGCCTCATGAACACTGAAGCTTTCTTT. Translation: CASSQEDPGLMNTEAFF.

The rearrangement links TRBV7-9 to TRBJ1-5, with 8 bases matching TRBD1. J lost 7 bases, V lost 1 base, and 6 bases had no gene match. The CDR3 length is 15 residues. In germline, CDR1 is SEHNR, CDR2 FQNEAQ (reference sequence). The CDR3 region has the DNA TGTGCCAGCAGCTTAGGGACAGGGTTCCCCCAGCCCCAGCATTTT. Encoded protein: CASSLGTGFPQPQHF.

The gene calls are TRBV5-6 and TRBJ2-1; 7 positions agree with TRBD1. The ends lost 0 bases at V and 8 bases at J; junction bases unmatched: 8. Germline V CDR1 and CDR2: SGHDT, YYEEEE. The CDR3 extends over 15 amino acids. The CDR3 sequence: CASSLVDRRLDEQFF. For the CDR3, the DNA is TGTGCCAGCAGCTTGGTGGACAGGAGGTTGGATGAGCAGTTCTTC.

The gene calls are TRBV28 and TRBJ2-2, with D unclear. CDR3 size: 12 residues. From germline, CDR1 is MDHEN and CDR2 SYDVKM. Trimming shortened V by 7 bases and J by 3 bases, and 6 bases separated the two germline ends. This chain's CDR3 is CASIGYTGELFF. CDR3 sequence (DNA): TGTGCCAGCATCGGTTACACCGGGGAGCTGTTTTTT.

The chain is built from TRBV4-3 and TRBJ2-1; TRBD2 matches 11 bases. J gave up 5 bases and V 0 bases, and 9 bases lay outside the gene matches. The CDR3 extends over 18 amino acids. The germline gives CDR1 LGHNA, CDR2 YSLEER. The DNA of the CDR3 is TGCGCCAGCAGCCAAGATGGTCAGGGGACTAGCGGTCACAATGAGCAGTTCTTC. Translating it yields CASSQDGQGTSGHNEQFF.

This sequence joins TRBV28 and TRBJ2-7; 7 nucleotides agree with TRBD1. There are 14 residues in the CDR3. CDR1 and CDR2 from the germline V gene are MDHEN and SYDVKM. Trimming removed 5 bases from V and 2 bases from J; junction bases left unmatched: 6. CDR3 in DNA: TGTGCCAGCAGTGAAGGGGGCTCCCCCTACGAGCAGTACTTC. The encoded protein is CASSEGGSPYEQYF.

The chain employs TRBV6-2 or TRBV6-3 and TRBJ2-1, with D perhaps matching TRBD2 (5 bases). Germline-derived CDR1 and CDR2 are MNHEY and SVGEGT. CDR3 length equals 13 residues. Trimming took 5 bases from V and 7 from J, leaving 12 bases between them. Here the CDR3 DNA reads TGTGCCAGCAGTCCCGGGATTTTTAATGAGCAGTTCTTC. This sequence encodes CASSPGIFNEQFF.

The rearrangement joins TRBV19 to TRBJ1-2; 9 bases are shared with TRBD1. Trimming took 6 bases from V and 7 from J; bases not matched to a gene: 3. Germline CDR1 and CDR2: LNHDA and SQIVND (reference sequence). The CDR3 is made up of 12 amino acids. The chain's CDR3 is CASRRDRAGYTF. The DNA for the CDR3 is TGTGCCAGTAGGCGGGACAGGGCTGGCTACACCTTC. The complete variable domain, with remaining parts taken from reference TRBV19 and TRBJ1-2, reads DGGITQSPKYLFRKEGQNVTLSCEQNLNHDAMYWYRQDPGQGLRLIYYSQIVNDFQKGDIAEGYSVSREKKESFPLTVTSAQKNPTAFYLCASRRDRAGYTFGSGTRLTVV.

The chain joins TRBV6-6 to TRBJ2-7; 7 bases align to TRBD1. The CDR3 length is 14 residues. The V gene's germline CDR1 is MNHNY and CDR2 SVGAGI (reference sequence). J lost 3 bases, V lost 5 bases, and 7 bases had no gene match. The CDR3 protein is CASSNPGQIYEQYF. DNA for the CDR3: TGTGCCAGCAGTAATCCGGGACAGATCTACGAGCAGTACTTC.